The entry below gives a single T cell receptor (beta chain) sequence along with its context. The CDR3 spans 12 residues. Germline values: CDR1 SGHTA, CDR2 FQGNSA. The V end was cut by 1 base, the J end by 5 bases, with 4 bases between. These data originate in a study of OX40 agonist ivuxolimab in advanced cancers. Study in general: Ivuxolimab, an antibody acting as an agonist of OX40 (CD134), was used to treat patients.

This table comes from immunoSEQ multiplex PCR, and its TCRdb copy is limited to in-frame clones, with some not included. Of 80,000 to 100,000 clones in the sample, approximately 94% were seen once. This specimen was CD4+ or CD8+ T cells sorted from blood, taken in a trial of the OX40 agonist ivuxolimab. The chain joins TRBV7-2 to TRBJ2-3, with D unclear. This clonotype originated in an adult with an advanced solid tumor such as melanoma, head and neck, liver or kidney cancer. CDR3 bases: TGTGCCAGCAGCTTAGTGGTAGATACGCAGTATTTT. Translated: CASSLVVDTQYF.